This TCR beta chain is from a study of blood T cell repertoires in COVID-19. Study information: Specimens from acute and convalescent COVID-19 originated in the United States, Italy and Spain. The cDNA or gDNA used as material had been derived from T cells, B-cell-depleted T cells, or PBMCs.

The CDR3 loop spans 15 amino acids. Germline V gives CDR1 SGHKS, CDR2 YYEKEE (reference sequence). Trimming cost V 0 bases and J 2 bases; bases outside gene matches: 1. Per the authors' pipeline: Reference gene primers were amplified, and this amplification served to estimate nucleated cell counts. Clones were sequenced by immunoSEQ multiplex PCR, and TCRdb holds only the in-frame ones, with some missing. The V and J calls and clone size are taken from that table; D and trimming were inferred from the DNA. The table records around 72,000 clones, roughly 88% of them present only once. This chain links TRBV5-5 with TRBJ2-7; 11 bases match TRBD2. The sequence came from a woman aged 70-85 years with acute or convalescent COVID-19. The sequenced material came from peripheral blood. The CDR3 sequence is CASSLVAGGTYEQYF. As DNA, the CDR3 is TGTGCCAGCAGCTTGGTAGCGGGAGGGACCTACGAGCAGTACTTC.